Below, one TCR beta chain is given with its context. What it binds is unknown. The V end lost 0 bases, the J end lost 2 bases, and 7 bases lay between the germline ends. Germline CDR1 SGHDT, CDR2 YYEEEE. This CDR3 has 14 residues. Clones were read by immunoSEQ multiplex PCR, and TCRdb kept only the in-frame ones, dropping some. The table shows over 80,000 clones, with about 85% occurring only once. These data originate in a study of cytomegalovirus exposure and HLA in healthy donors. As for the study in general: The roughly 660 first-cohort repertoires shared a platform with the 100 to 150 validation repertoires, as reported in a later analysis. Findings of the study overall: Reports indicated that the classifier achieved high specificity and sensitivity in diagnosing cytomegalovirus status. A list of 150 or so TCR beta chains associated with cytomegalovirus was given.

J is TRBJ2-3 and V is TRBV5-6, with unresolved D. Sequenced material: PBMCs. The sequence was obtained from a man aged 18 to 35 in good health and CMV-seropositive. As DNA, the CDR3 is TGTGCCAGCAGCTTGGGAGTTCACACAGATACGCAGTATTTT. Encoded protein: CASSLGVHTDTQYF.